The clone carrying this T cell receptor beta chain was counted at least ten times. Antigen unknown. This CDR3 is built from 11 residues. The V and J ends lost 1 base and 3 bases respectively, with 1 base between them. CDR1 is LGHDT, CDR2 YNNKEL, per germline (reference sequence). The library targeted TCRbeta and was prepared with unique molecular identifiers. Via MiXCR, TCRdb re-called the PCR reads, giving one row per CDR3 protein. Among around 52,000 distinct CDR3 sequences, around 5.9% were seen once, and the ten largest hold over 30%. These data come from a study of T-cell reconstitution after alpha-beta-depleted transplantation in children. Study results and caveats: Alpha-beta T cells about two months after transplant reportedly derived from several hundred expanded graft clones. Hyperexpanded clones declined; after one year, newly produced T cells mostly supplied diversity. Surviving recipient T cells and thymic progenitors underlay high day-60 TCRbeta diversity in some patients.

This clonotype was sampled from a female patient aged 2-10 years who had a stem cell transplant for aplastic anemia, so the T cells may come from the graft donor. This chain connects TRBV3-1 to TRBJ2-7, with unresolved D. The sample consisted of PBMCs, mostly from graft donor cells, taken 60 days after TCRalphabeta/CD19-depleted stem cell transplant. The CDR3 region has the DNA TGTGCCAGCAGCCAAGGCTACGAGCAGTACTTC. It codes for CASSQGYEQYF.